This T cell receptor beta chain is drawn from a study of blood T cells in healthy people across ages. As for the study in general: The template switching approach captured approximately one barcoded beta molecule for every two T cells.

Alongside a J-beta primer mix, a sample-barcoded 5' primer served in a second PCR lasting roughly 7 to 11 cycles. A single record per CDR3 protein comes from TCRdb applying MiXCR to the 5' RACE reads. The sample consists of 910,000 or so distinct CDR3 sequences, roughly 51% of them appearing once. CDR1 is SQVTM, CDR2 ANQGSEA, per germline. After removal of 5 bases from V and 4 bases from J, the junction contained 1 base not matched to a gene. This CDR3 has 11 amino acids. Sequenced input: blood. This TCR was sampled from an older woman in good health. The chain is built from TRBV29-1 and TRBJ2-5, with 7 bases aligning to TRBD1. In DNA, the CDR3 is TGCAGCGTTAACAGGGGAGAGACCCAGTACTTC. Its translation: CSVNRGETQYF. The complete variable domain, with remaining parts taken from reference TRBV29-1 and TRBJ2-5, reads SAVISQKPSRDICQRGTSLTIQCQVDSQVTMMFWYRQQPGQSLTLIATANQGSEATYESGFVIDKFPISRPNLTFSTLTVSNMSPEDSSIYLCSVNRGETQYFGPGTRLLVL.